The present TCR beta chain was sequenced within a study of blood T cell repertoires in COVID-19. About the study: Donors in the United States, Italy and Spain gave samples during acute or convalescent COVID-19. The analysed material was cDNA or gDNA that came from T cells, B-cell-depleted T cells, or PBMCs.

In the authors' workflow: Quantification of nucleated cells was approximated via reference gene primer amplification. Some clones are missing from TCRdb's copy, which holds only in-frame ones; the method was immunoSEQ multiplex PCR. V, J and clone size are those of that table, while D and trimming were read from the DNA. The sample contains about 120,000 clones, approximately 83% of which appear only once. The CDR3 totals 14 residues. Per the germline V gene, CDR1 is MNHEY and CDR2 is SVGAGI. The trim removed 4 bases at V and 2 bases at J, leaving 1 base unmatched. This rearrangement joins TRBV6-5 to TRBJ2-7; TRBD2 matches 11 bases. Input material: peripheral blood. This receptor was obtained from a man aged 55 to 70 with acute or convalescent COVID-19. CDR3 DNA: TGTGCCAGCAGTTCTAGCGGGAGGCCCTACGAGCAGTACTTC. It yields the protein CASSSSGRPYEQYF.